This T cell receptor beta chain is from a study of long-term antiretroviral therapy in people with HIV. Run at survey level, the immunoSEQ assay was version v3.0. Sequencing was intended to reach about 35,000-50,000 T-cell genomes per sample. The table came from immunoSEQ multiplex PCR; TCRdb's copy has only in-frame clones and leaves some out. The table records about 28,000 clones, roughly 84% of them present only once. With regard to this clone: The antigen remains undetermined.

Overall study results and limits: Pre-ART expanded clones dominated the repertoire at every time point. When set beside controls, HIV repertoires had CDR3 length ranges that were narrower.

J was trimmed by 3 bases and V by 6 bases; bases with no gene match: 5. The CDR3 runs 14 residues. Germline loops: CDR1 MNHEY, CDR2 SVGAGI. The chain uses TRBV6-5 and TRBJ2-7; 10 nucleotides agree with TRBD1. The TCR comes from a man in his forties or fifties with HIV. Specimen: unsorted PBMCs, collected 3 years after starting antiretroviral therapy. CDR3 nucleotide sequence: TGTGCCAGCAGCCCCGGGACAGGGGTCTACGAGCAGTACTTC. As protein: CASSPGTGVYEQYF.